The following is a T cell receptor (beta chain) sequence with its context. This CDR3 spans 12 amino acids. In germline, CDR1 is MNHEY, CDR2 SVGAGI. Trimming shortened V by 8 bases and J by 0 bases, and 5 bases separated the two germline ends. Data came from immunoSEQ multiplex PCR; TCRdb stores just in-frame clones and leaves some out. The table includes 28,000 or so clones, around four fifths detected once. These data belong to a study of control samples from healthy donors and cancer patients. The chain carries TRBV6-5 and TRBJ1-5; the D is unclear. This TCR derives from a man between 60 and 70 years old with colorectal cancer. Sequenced: PBMCs. CDR3 DNA: TGTGCCAGCCGATATAGCAATCAGCCCCAGCATTTT. As protein: CASRYSNQPQHF.